This TCR beta chain was recovered during a study of shared clonotypes between healthy human individuals. After removal of 6 bases from V and 8 bases from J, the junction contained 14 bases not matched to a gene. This CDR3 spans 16 amino acids. CDR1 and CDR2 (germline): MDHEN, SYDVKM. Sequencing was performed with immunoSEQ multiplex PCR; in TCRdb, only in-frame clones are kept and a portion is missing. The sample comprises over a million clones, roughly 96% of which are singletons, and over 1% rests with the top ten. This chain links TRBV28 with TRBJ2-7; 12 bases fit TRBD1. The sample consisted of naive CD4+ T cells sorted from blood. Subset of the sample: CD45RA+ positively selected. The origin of this receptor is a man under 40 in good health. CDR3 loop: CASSLLPGQGAVQQYF. CDR3 bases: TGTGCCAGCAGCCTTTTACCGGGACAGGGGGCGGTACAGCAGTACTTC.